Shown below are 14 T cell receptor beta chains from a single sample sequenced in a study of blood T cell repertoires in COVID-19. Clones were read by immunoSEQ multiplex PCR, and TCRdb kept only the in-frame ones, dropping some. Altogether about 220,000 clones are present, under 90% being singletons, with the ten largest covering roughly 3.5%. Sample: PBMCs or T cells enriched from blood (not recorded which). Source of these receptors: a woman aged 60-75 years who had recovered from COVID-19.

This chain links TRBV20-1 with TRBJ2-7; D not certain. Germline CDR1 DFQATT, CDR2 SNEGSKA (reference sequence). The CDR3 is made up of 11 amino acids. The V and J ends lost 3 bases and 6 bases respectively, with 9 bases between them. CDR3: CSASPSGEQYF. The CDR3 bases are TGCAGTGCTAGTCCGAGTGGCGAGCAGTACTTC.

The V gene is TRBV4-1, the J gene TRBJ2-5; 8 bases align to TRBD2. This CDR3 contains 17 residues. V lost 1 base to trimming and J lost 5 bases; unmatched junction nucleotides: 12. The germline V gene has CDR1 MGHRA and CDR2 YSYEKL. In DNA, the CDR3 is TGCGCCAGCAGCCAAGGGCTAGCGGGTGCGTCGGAGGAGACCCAGTACTTC. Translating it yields CASSQGLAGASEETQYF.

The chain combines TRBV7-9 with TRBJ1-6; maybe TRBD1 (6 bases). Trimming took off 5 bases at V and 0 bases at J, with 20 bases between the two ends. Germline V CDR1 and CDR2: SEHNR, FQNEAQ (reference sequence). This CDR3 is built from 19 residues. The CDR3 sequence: CASSPFGDTRFSYNSPLHF. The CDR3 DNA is TGTGCCAGCAGCCCTTTCGGGGACACCAGGTTCTCCTATAATTCACCCCTCCACTTT. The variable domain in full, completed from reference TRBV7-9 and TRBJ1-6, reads DTGVSQNPRHKITKRGQNVTFRCDPISEHNRLYWYRQTLGQGPEFLTYFQNEAQLEKSRLLSDRFSAERPKGSFSTLEIQRTEQGDSAMYLCASSPFGDTRFSYNSPLHFGNGTRLTVT.

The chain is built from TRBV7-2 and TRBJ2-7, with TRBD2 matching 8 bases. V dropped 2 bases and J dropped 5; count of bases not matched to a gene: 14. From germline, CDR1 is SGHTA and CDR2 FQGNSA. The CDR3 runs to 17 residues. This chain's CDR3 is CASSLRAAGGPLDEQYF. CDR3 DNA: TGTGCCAGCAGCTTAAGAGCGGCGGGAGGCCCTCTGGACGAGCAGTACTTC.

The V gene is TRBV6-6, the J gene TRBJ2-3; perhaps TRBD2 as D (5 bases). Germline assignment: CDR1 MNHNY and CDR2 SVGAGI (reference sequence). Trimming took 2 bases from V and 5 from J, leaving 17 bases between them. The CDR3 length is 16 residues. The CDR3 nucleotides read TGTGCCAGCAGTTACGGTGGAGCCTTCCGGGGAGATACGCAGTATTTT. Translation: CASSYGGAFRGDTQYF.

The CDR3 bases are TGTGCCAGCAGTGCCGTAGGGGCCTACGAGCAGTACTTC. Encoded protein: CASSAVGAYEQYF. The chain links TRBV9 to TRBJ2-7; the D gene is possibly TRBD1 (5 bases). V gave up 5 bases and J gave up 2 bases, with 11 bases separating them. Germline V CDR1 and CDR2: SGDLS, YYNGEE. The CDR3 is 13 amino acids.

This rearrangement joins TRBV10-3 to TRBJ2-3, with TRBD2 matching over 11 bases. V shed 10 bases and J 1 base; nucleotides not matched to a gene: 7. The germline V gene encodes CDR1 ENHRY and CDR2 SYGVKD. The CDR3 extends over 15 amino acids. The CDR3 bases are TGTGCCAGCACAACACTAGCGGGAGGCACAGATACGCAGTATTTT. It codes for CASTTLAGGTDTQYF.

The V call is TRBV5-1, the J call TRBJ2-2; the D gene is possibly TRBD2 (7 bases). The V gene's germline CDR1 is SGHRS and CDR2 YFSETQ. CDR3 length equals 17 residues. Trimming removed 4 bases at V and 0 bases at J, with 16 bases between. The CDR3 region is CASSPEGGASNTGELFF. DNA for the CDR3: TGCGCCAGCAGCCCCGAGGGGGGGGCTTCGAACACCGGGGAGCTGTTTTTT.

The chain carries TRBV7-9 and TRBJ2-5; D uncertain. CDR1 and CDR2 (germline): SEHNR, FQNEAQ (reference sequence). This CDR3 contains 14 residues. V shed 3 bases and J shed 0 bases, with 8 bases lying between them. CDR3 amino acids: CASSFTRDQETQYF. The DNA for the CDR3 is TGTGCCAGCAGCTTTACTCGGGACCAAGAGACCCAGTACTTC.

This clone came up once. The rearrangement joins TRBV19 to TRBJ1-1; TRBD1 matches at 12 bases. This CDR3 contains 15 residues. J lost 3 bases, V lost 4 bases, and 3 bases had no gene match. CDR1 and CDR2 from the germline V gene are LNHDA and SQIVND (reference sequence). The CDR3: CASSTGQGAHTEAFF. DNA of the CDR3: TGTGCCAGTAGTACGGGACAGGGGGCGCACACTGAAGCTTTCTTT.

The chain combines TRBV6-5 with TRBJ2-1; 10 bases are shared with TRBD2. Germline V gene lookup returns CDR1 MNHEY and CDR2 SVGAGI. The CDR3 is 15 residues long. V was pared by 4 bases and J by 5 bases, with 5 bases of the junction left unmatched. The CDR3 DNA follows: TGTGCCAGCAGTTCTAGCGGGAGTCCCAACAATGAGCAGTTCTTC. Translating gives CASSSSGSPNNEQFF.

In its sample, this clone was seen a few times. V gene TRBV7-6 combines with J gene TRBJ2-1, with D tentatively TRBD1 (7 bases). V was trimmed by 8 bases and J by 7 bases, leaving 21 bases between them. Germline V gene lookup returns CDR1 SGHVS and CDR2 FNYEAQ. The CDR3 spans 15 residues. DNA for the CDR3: TGTGCCAGCTCCAGGGGGACTTCACTTCAGAATGAGCAGTTCTTC. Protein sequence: CASSRGTSLQNEQFF. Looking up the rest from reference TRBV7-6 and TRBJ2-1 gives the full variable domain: GAGVSQSPRYKVTKRGQDVALRCDPISGHVSLYWYRQALGQGPEFLTYFNYEAQQDKSGLPNDRFSAERPEGSISTLTIQRTEQRDSAMYRCASSRGTSLQNEQFFGPGTRLTVL.

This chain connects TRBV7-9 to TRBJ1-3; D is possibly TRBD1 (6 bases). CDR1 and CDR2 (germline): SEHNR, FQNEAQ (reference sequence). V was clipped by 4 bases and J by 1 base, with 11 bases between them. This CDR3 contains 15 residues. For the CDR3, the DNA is TGTGCCAGCAGCTCCCCCGACAGGTCTGGAAACACCATATATTTT. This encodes CASSSPDRSGNTIYF.

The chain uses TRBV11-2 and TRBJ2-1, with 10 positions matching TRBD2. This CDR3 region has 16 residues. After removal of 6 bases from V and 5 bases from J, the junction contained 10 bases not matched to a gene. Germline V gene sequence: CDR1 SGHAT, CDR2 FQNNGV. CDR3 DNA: TGTGCCAGCAGACCAACGAGGACTAGCGGTAACAATGAGCAGTTCTTC. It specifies CASRPTRTSGNNEQFF.